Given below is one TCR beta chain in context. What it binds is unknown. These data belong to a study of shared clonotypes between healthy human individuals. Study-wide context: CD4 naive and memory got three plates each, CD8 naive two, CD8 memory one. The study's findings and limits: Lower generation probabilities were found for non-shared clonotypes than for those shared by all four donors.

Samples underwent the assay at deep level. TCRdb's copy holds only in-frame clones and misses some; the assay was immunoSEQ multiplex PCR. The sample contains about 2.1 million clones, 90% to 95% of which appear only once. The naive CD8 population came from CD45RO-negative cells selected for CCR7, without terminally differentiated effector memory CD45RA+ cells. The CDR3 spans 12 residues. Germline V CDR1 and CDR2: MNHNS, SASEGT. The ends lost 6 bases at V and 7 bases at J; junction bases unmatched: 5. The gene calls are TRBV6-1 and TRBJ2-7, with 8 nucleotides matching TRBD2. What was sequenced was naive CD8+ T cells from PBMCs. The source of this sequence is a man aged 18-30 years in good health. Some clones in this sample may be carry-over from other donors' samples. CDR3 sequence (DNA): TGTGCCAGCAGGAGCGGGAGAGGTGAGCAGTACTTC. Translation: CASRSGRGEQYF.